Ten or more counts support the clone carrying this T cell receptor beta chain. Its antigen is unknown. The data belong to a study of early T cells in non-severe SARS-CoV-2 infection. Whole-study context: The input, bulk RNA from unsorted whole blood, was sequenced, and chains were unpaired.

Study-wide findings and caveats: Using VDJdb, the matching emphasized anti-spike CD8 responses while missing private and CD4 specificities.

The TCR library protocol was used to attach unique molecular identifiers. These identifiers were attached to individual cDNA molecules. TCRdb passed the 5' RACE reads through MiXCR, listing each CDR3 protein once. The sample has about 72,000 distinct CDR3 sequences, about 9.4% seen once. CDR1 SGHVS and CDR2 FNYEAQ come from the germline V gene. After removal of 1 base from V and 4 bases from J, the junction contained 3 bases not matched to a gene. The CDR3 runs to 15 residues. This TCR came from an adult who was a healthcare worker with PCR-confirmed SARS-CoV-2 infection or an uninfected control (not recorded which). Sample: whole blood, taken at baseline. The chain carries TRBV7-6 and TRBJ2-3; 9 bases match TRBD2. DNA for the CDR3: TGTGCCAGCAGCTTAGGTAGCGGGGGCGCAGATACGCAGTATTTT. This encodes CASSLGSGGADTQYF.